The clone carrying this T cell receptor (beta chain) occurred many times. In building TCR beta libraries, iRepertoire HTBI primers were used together with Arm-PCR of CDR3 regions. TCRdb redid the calling of the multiplex PCR reads with MiXCR, one entry per CDR3 protein. The sample lists about 440,000 distinct CDR3 sequences, under 15% occurring once. The data stem from a study of regulatory T cells in long-lasting Graves disease. Germline loops: CDR1 MNHEY, CDR2 SMNVEV (reference sequence). Deletions cut 4 bases from V and 0 bases from J, with 10 bases between. The CDR3 consists of 15 residues. The sample's time point: newly diagnosed GD, antithyroid drugs for less than 3 months. RNA from PBMCs was the source of the TCR library. Another study also made use of these data, one on T cells in Graves' hyperthyroidism and ophthalmopathy.

The rearrangement joins TRBV27 to TRBJ1-5; TRBD1 is a possible D gene (6 bases). The TCR originated in a woman aged 25 to 45 with Graves disease. The sequenced sample was peripheral blood mononuclear cells (PBMCs), obtained at new diagnosis, from a patient treated with antithyroid drugs. This CDR3 is CASSSMDSSNQPQHF. The CDR3 DNA is TGTGCCAGCAGTTCCATGGACAGTAGCAATCAGCCCCAGCATTTT.